The source of this TCR beta chain is a study of Tregs in tolerant kidney transplant recipients. Study-wide context: Related graft donors supplied nonmyeloablative bone marrow transplants, and mixed chimerism was transient.

The study's findings and limits: This study did not directly address biological reproducibility.

Trimming shortened V by 0 bases and J by 2 bases, and 11 bases separated the two germline ends. CDR3 size: 16 residues. The germline V gene encodes CDR1 WNHNN and CDR2 SYGVQD (reference sequence). Unstimulated Tregs (CD4+CD25+CD127-) and CD4+CD25- non-Tregs were sorted from PBMCs. For this clone: Its antigen is still unknown. The CDR3 end lies 3 residues beyond the end of the read and is filled in from the germline J gene.

Produced via immunoSEQ multiplex PCR; TCRdb's table is partial and in-frame only. The listing contains 50,000 or so clones. The chain carries TRBV10-1 and TRBJ2-1; D may be TRBD2 (5 bases). The TCR comes from a human donor who received a combined kidney and bone marrow transplant. The source was CD4+ T cells from blood, collected before the transplant. This CDR3 is CASSESPSGAYNEQFF. The covered CDR3 bases are TGCGCCAGCAGTGAGTCGCCCAGCGGTGCCTACAATGAG.